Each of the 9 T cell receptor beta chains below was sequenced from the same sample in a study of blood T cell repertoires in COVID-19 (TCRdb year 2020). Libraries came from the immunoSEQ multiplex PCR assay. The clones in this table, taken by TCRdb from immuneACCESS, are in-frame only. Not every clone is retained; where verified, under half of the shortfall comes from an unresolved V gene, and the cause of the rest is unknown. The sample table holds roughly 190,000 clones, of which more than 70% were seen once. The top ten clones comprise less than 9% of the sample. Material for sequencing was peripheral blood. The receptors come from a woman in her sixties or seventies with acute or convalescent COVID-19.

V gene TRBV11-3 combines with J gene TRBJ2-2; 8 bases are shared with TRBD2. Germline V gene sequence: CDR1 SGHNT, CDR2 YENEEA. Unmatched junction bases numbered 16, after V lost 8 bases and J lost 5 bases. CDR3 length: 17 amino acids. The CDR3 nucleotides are TGTGCCAGCCGCGTCGGAGCGGGAGCCGGGAGAACCGGGGAGCTGTTTTTT. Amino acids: CASRVGAGAGRTGELFF.

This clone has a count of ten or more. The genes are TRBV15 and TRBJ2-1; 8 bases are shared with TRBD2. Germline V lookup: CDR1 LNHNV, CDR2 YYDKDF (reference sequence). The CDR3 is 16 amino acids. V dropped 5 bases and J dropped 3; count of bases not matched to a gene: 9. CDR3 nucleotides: TGTGCCACCAGCGCCCCGGGACTAGGTCACTACAATGAGCAGTTCTTC. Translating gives CATSAPGLGHYNEQFF.

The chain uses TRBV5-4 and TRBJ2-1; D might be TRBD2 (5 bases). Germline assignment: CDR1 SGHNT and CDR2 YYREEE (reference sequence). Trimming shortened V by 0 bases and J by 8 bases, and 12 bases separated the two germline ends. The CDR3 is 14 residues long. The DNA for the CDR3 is TGTGCCAGCAGCTTGGACGGGATAGTTGATGAGCAGTTCTTC. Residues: CASSLDGIVDEQFF.

The CDR3 nucleotides read TGTGCCAGCAGTAGGACAGCCCAACCCTACAATGAGCAGTTCTTC. It specifies CASSRTAQPYNEQFF. This chain uses TRBV27 with TRBJ2-1, with a tentative D call TRBD1 (6 bases). The CDR3 sequence is 15 residues long. The germline V and J ends were trimmed by 5 bases and 2 bases, with 13 bases remaining between them. Germline CDR1 MNHEY, CDR2 SMNVEV (reference sequence).

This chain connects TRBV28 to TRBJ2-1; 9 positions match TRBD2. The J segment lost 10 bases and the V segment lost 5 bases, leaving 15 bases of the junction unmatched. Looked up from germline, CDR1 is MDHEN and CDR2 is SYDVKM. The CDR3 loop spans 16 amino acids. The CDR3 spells CASSPAGGRRAMEQFF. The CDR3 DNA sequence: TGTGCCAGCAGTCCAGCGGGAGGAAGGCGGGCAATGGAGCAGTTCTTC. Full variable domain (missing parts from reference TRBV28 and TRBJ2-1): DVKVTQSSRYLVKRTGEKVFLECVQDMDHENMFWYRQDPGLGLRLIYFSYDVKMKEKGDIPEGYSVSREKKERFSLILESASTNQTSMYLCASSPAGGRRAMEQFFGPGTRLTVL.

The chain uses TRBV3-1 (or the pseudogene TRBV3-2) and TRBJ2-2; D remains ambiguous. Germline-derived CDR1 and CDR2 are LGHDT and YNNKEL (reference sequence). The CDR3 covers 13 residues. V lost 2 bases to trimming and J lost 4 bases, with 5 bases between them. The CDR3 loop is CASSQQFTGELFF. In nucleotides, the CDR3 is TGTGCCAGCAGCCAACAGTTCACCGGGGAGCTGTTTTTT.

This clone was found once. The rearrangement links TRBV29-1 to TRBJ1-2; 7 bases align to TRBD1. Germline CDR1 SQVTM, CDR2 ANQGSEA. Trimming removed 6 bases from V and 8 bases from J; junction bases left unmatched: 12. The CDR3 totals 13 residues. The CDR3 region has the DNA TGCAGCGTACTTAGGACAGGAGTGAGCGGCTACACCTTC. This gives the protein CSVLRTGVSGYTF.

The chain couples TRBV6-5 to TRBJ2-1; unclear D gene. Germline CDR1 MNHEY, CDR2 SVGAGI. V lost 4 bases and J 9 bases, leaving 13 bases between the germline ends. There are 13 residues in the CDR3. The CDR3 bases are TGTGCCAGCAGTTCCGCTGGTAGGAGTGAGCAGTTCTTC. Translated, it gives CASSSAGRSEQFF.

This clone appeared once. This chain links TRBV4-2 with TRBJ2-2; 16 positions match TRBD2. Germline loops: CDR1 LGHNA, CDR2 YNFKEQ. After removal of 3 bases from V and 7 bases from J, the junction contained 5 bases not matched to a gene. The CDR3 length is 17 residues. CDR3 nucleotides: TGTGCCAGCAGCCAGGGACTAGCGGGAGGGCCGAGCGGGGAGCTGTTTTTT. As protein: CASSQGLAGGPSGELFF.